The next 25 T cell receptor beta chains were all read from a single sample in a study of graft-versus-host responses after intestinal transplantation. Their antigens remain unidentified. Assay: immunoSEQ multiplex PCR; the TCRdb copy retains only in-frame clones and omits some. The sample gives approximately 49,000 clones, roughly 90% of which show up once; 0.55% to 0.8% is in the top ten. The sequenced sample was unstimulated CD4+ T cells sorted from spleen or lymph node cells, obtained before transplant. Receptor source: a human donor who was the organ donor for an intestinal transplant.

The rearrangement joins TRBV7-9 to TRBJ1-4; tentatively, D is TRBD1 (6 bases). Germline V lookup: CDR1 SEHNR, CDR2 FQNEAQ (reference sequence). The CDR3 length is 12 residues. V shed 2 bases and J shed 14 bases, with 12 bases lying between them. The DNA for the CDR3 is TGTGCCAGCAGCTTATTAGGACAGACTCTGTTTTTT. It codes for CASSLLGQTLFF. Together with reference TRBV7-9 and TRBJ1-4, the CDR3 gives the full variable domain: DTGVSQNPRHKITKRGQNVTFRCDPISEHNRLYWYRQTLGQGPEFLTYFQNEAQLEKSRLLSDRFSAERPKGSFSTLEIQRTEQGDSAMYLCASSLLGQTLFFGSGTQLSVL.

V and J are TRBV28 and TRBJ1-1; 7 bases match TRBD1. Trimming removed 3 bases from V and 8 bases from J; junction bases left unmatched: 9. CDR3 size: 14 residues. Germline values: CDR1 MDHEN, CDR2 SYDVKM. This CDR3 is CASSFQGGVAEAFF. The CDR3 nucleotides read TGTGCCAGCAGTTTCCAGGGGGGCGTGGCGGAAGCTTTCTTT.

This clone appeared a few times. The rearrangement links TRBV5-6 to TRBJ2-7, with 11 positions matching TRBD2. Trimming removed 4 bases from V and 2 bases from J; junction bases left unmatched: 5. Germline loops: CDR1 SGHDT, CDR2 YYEEEE. This CDR3 region has 15 residues. The CDR3 spells CASSPLAGEAYEQYF. In DNA, the CDR3 is TGTGCCAGCAGCCCACTAGCGGGAGAGGCCTACGAGCAGTACTTC. Supplemented by reference TRBV5-6 and TRBJ2-7, the full variable domain reads DAGVTQSPTHLIKTRGQQVTLRCSPKSGHDTVSWYQQALGQGPQFIFQYYEEEERQRGNFPDRFSGHQFPNYSSELNVNALLLGDSALYLCASSPLAGEAYEQYFGPGTRLTVT.

The V call is TRBV10-3, the J call TRBJ2-3, with TRBD2 identical over 12 bases. The germline gives CDR1 ENHRY, CDR2 SYGVKD. V gave up 2 bases and J gave up 6 bases; unmatched junction bases: 9. The CDR3 runs 17 residues. In DNA, the CDR3 is TGTGCCATCAGTGAGGGGGGACTAGCGGGCCCGAGGGATACGCAGTATTTT. Protein sequence: CAISEGGLAGPRDTQYF.

The chain employs TRBV28 and TRBJ2-7; 14 positions match TRBD2. V trimming: 5 bases; J trimming: 6 bases; junction bases outside the gene matches: 15. The CDR3 loop spans 18 amino acids. Germline V gene lookup returns CDR1 MDHEN and CDR2 SYDVKM. The DNA of the CDR3 is TGTGCCAGCAGTGTCCCGGGACCCGGACTAGCGGGAGGTCGCGAGCAGTACTTC. Its protein is CASSVPGPGLAGGREQYF.

CDR3 in DNA: TGTGCCAGCAGTCTGGGTGGACTAGCGGTTTTCACAGATACGCAGTATTTT. Its protein product is CASSLGGLAVFTDTQYF. This sequence joins TRBV28 and TRBJ2-3, with 10 positions matching TRBD2. After removal of 5 bases from V and 2 bases from J, the junction contained 10 bases not matched to a gene. Per germline, CDR1 MDHEN and CDR2 SYDVKM. The CDR3 covers 17 residues.

This clone was observed a single time. This chain links TRBV4-1 with TRBJ2-2; the D gene is possibly TRBD2 (5 bases). The CDR3 has 16 amino acids. Germline V lookup: CDR1 MGHRA, CDR2 YSYEKL. Trimming removed 0 bases from V and 5 bases from J, with 13 bases in between. CDR3 sequence: CASSQDPGLWTGELFF. CDR3 bases: TGCGCCAGCAGCCAAGACCCCGGACTCTGGACCGGGGAGCTGTTTTTT.

The chain employs TRBV30 and TRBJ2-7; 7 nucleotides align to TRBD2. After removal of 0 bases from V and 4 bases from J, the junction contained 9 bases not matched to a gene. Germline CDR1 and CDR2: GTSNPN and SVGIG (reference sequence). The CDR3 contains 15 residues. This CDR3 reads CAWSVSASGFYEQYF. CDR3 DNA: TGTGCCTGGAGTGTTTCGGCTAGCGGATTTTACGAGCAGTACTTC. The variable domain in full, completed from reference TRBV30 and TRBJ2-7, reads SQTIHQWPATLVQPVGSPLSLECTVEGTSNPNLYWYRQAAGRGLQLLFYSVGIGQISSEVPQNLSASRPQDRQFILSSKKLLLSDSGFYLCAWSVSASGFYEQYFGPGTRLTVT.

This chain joins TRBV11-2 and TRBJ2-5; tentatively, D is TRBD2 (5 bases). The CDR3 runs 13 residues. Germline V CDR1 and CDR2: SGHAT, FQNNGV. Trimming shortened V by 8 bases and J by 5 bases, and 15 bases separated the two germline ends. Here the CDR3 DNA reads TGTGCCAGCGGCCGGTCGGGAATGGAGACCCAGTACTTC. Translated, it gives CASGRSGMETQYF.

This clone appeared a few times. The chain has TRBV11-2 and TRBJ2-3; 13 bases match TRBD2. The germline V gene encodes CDR1 SGHAT and CDR2 FQNNGV. Losses at the gene ends were 0 bases for V and 8 bases for J; bases not matched to a gene: 17. The CDR3 is made up of 20 amino acids. The CDR3 spells CASSLEVSGTSGMEEGTQYF. The CDR3 bases are TGTGCCAGCAGCTTAGAGGTTTCGGGGACTAGCGGGATGGAAGAGGGTACGCAGTATTTT.

V gene TRBV27 combines with J gene TRBJ1-2, with D uncertain. Trimming pared 8 bases from V and 4 bases from J, leaving 17 bases between. This CDR3 region has 14 residues. Germline-derived CDR1 and CDR2 are MNHEY and SMNVEV (reference sequence). The CDR3 loop is CASRNPTHIYGYTF. CDR3 nucleotide sequence: TGTGCCAGCCGTAACCCGACTCACATCTATGGCTACACCTTC.

The rearrangement uses TRBV7-9 and TRBJ2-5, with D perhaps TRBD2 (5 bases). Germline CDR1 is SEHNR and CDR2 is FQNEAQ (reference sequence). The CDR3 runs 14 residues. The V end lost 2 bases, the J end lost 0 bases, and 7 bases lay between the germline ends. In DNA, the CDR3 is TGTGCCAGCAGCTTAAGGCGGGACCAAGAGACCCAGTACTTC. It yields the protein CASSLRRDQETQYF.

J is TRBJ1-6 and V is TRBV15, with D unresolved. V shed 0 bases and J shed 9 bases, with 6 bases lying between them. CDR1 is LNHNV and CDR2 is YYDKDF in the germline V gene (reference sequence). This CDR3 is built from 13 residues. The CDR3 reads CATSRDEISPLHF. The CDR3 DNA reads TGTGCCACCAGCAGAGACGAGATTTCACCCCTCCACTTT.

This chain joins TRBV6-5 and TRBJ2-7; 7 nucleotides match TRBD1. The CDR3 spans 14 residues. J was trimmed by 2 bases and V by 6 bases; bases with no gene match: 7. Germline values: CDR1 MNHEY, CDR2 SVGAGI. The CDR3 nucleotides read TGTGCCAGCAGCCAGTACAGGGGTCCCTACGAGCAGTACTTC. This sequence encodes CASSQYRGPYEQYF.

The chain joins TRBV28 to TRBJ1-4; TRBD1 agrees at 10 bases. From germline, CDR1 is MDHEN and CDR2 SYDVKM. This CDR3 region has 15 residues. The ends lost 4 bases at V and 8 bases at J; junction bases unmatched: 7. The CDR3 here is CASSSPGTGDEKLFF. The DNA of the CDR3 is TGTGCCAGCAGTTCCCCCGGGACAGGGGACGAAAAACTGTTTTTT.

The rearrangement links TRBV28 to TRBJ2-6, with a tentative D call TRBD1 (5 bases). CDR3 length: 15 amino acids. Germline CDR1 is MDHEN and CDR2 is SYDVKM. The ends were cut back, 6 bases at V and 0 bases at J, with 9 bases in the middle. The CDR3 region is CASSRVGSGANVLTF. The CDR3 DNA follows: TGTGCCAGCAGCAGGGTGGGCTCTGGGGCCAACGTCCTGACTTTC.

This chain connects TRBV28 to TRBJ2-3; 14 bases fit TRBD2. V shed 4 bases, J shed 2 bases, and the junction held 11 bases outside the gene matches. CDR1 and CDR2 from the germline V gene are MDHEN and SYDVKM. The CDR3 has 19 residues. CDR3 amino acids: CASSSGGRTSGRPTDTQYF. The CDR3 DNA reads TGTGCCAGCAGTTCAGGGGGGAGGACTAGCGGGAGGCCCACAGATACGCAGTATTTT.

This clone was seen only once. The chain employs TRBV28 and TRBJ1-1; maybe TRBD1 (6 bases). Trimming removed 3 bases at V and 3 bases at J, with 17 bases between. Per germline, CDR1 MDHEN and CDR2 SYDVKM. This CDR3 region has 16 residues. Written as DNA, the CDR3 is TGTGCCAGCAGTTTCGGGACTAGGGGGTGGGACACTGAAGCTTTCTTT. It yields the protein CASSFGTRGWDTEAFF.

The V call is TRBV28, the J call TRBJ2-2; no reliable D call. V was shortened by 3 bases and J by 8 bases, with 10 bases between the two germline ends. Germline V lookup: CDR1 MDHEN, CDR2 SYDVKM. The CDR3 spans 13 residues. DNA for the CDR3: TGTGCCAGCAGTTTCAGTGGTCTTGGGGAGCTGTTTTTT. It specifies CASSFSGLGELFF. The full variable domain, in which reference TRBV28 and TRBJ2-2 provide the parts outside the CDR3, is DVKVTQSSRYLVKRTGEKVFLECVQDMDHENMFWYRQDPGLGLRLIYFSYDVKMKEKGDIPEGYSVSREKKERFSLILESASTNQTSMYLCASSFSGLGELFFGEGSRLTVL.

This chain uses TRBV10-3 with TRBJ2-7; 9 bases are shared with TRBD1. The length of the CDR3 is 14 residues. Germline V gives CDR1 ENHRY, CDR2 SYGVKD. Trimming removed 6 bases from V and 3 bases from J; junction bases left unmatched: 6. CDR3 nucleotides: TGTGCCATCAGCTCCGGGACAGGGAGCTACGAGCAGTACTTC. It is translated as CAISSGTGSYEQYF.

V is TRBV6-6 and J is TRBJ2-1, with D possibly being TRBD1 (6 bases). V lost 6 bases, J lost 9 bases, and 15 bases lay in between. This CDR3 spans 13 amino acids. Looked up from germline, CDR1 is MNHNY and CDR2 is SVGAGI (reference sequence). In nucleotides, the CDR3 is TGTGCCAGCAGCCCACAGGGAGTTCCTGAGCAGTTCTTC. This sequence encodes CASSPQGVPEQFF.

This rearrangement joins TRBV6-1 to TRBJ2-3; maybe TRBD2 (5 bases). V gave up 7 bases and J gave up 0 bases, with 14 bases separating them. This CDR3 comprises 15 residues. From germline, CDR1 is MNHNS and CDR2 SASEGT. CDR3 bases: TGTGCCAGCACTGTGGGAGACTCTAGCACAGATACGCAGTATTTT. It translates to CASTVGDSSTDTQYF.

The sample holds a few counts of this clone. The rearrangement joins TRBV6-1 to TRBJ1-2; D not resolved. This CDR3 has 14 residues. CDR1 is MNHNS, CDR2 SASEGT, per germline. The V end lost 5 bases, the J end lost 3 bases, and 13 bases lay between the germline ends. This chain's CDR3 is CASSSPGKDYGYTF. The CDR3 DNA sequence: TGTGCCAGCAGTTCCCCGGGGAAGGACTATGGCTACACCTTC.

The chain employs TRBV11-3 and TRBJ2-5; D gene ambiguous. The CDR3 loop spans 13 amino acids. The germline V and J ends were trimmed by 5 bases and 1 base, with 8 bases remaining between them. From germline, CDR1 is SGHNT and CDR2 YENEEA. CDR3 amino acids: CASSPSGQETQYF. The CDR3 DNA reads TGTGCCAGCAGCCCCTCGGGCCAAGAGACCCAGTACTTC.

CDR3 DNA: TGTGCCACCAGCAGTCGGAGTTCCTACAATGAGCAGTTCTTC. It encodes CATSSRSSYNEQFF. This chain joins TRBV15 and TRBJ2-1; D gene unclear. Between the trimmed V and J ends, which lost 3 bases and 1 base, there was a span of 7 bases. This CDR3 spans 14 amino acids. CDR1 is LNHNV, CDR2 YYDKDF, per germline (reference sequence).